The 3 T cell receptor beta chains below were found in one sample sequenced in a study of post-analysis software for immune sequencing data. General observations from the study: Four or five TRBV segments, TRBV5-6, TRBV5-1 and TRBV20-1 among them, were found more frequent in patients than controls.

Which antigens these TCRs recognize remains unknown. Every TCR beta cDNA library bore unique molecular identifiers. TCRdb re-derived calls from the PCR reads in MiXCR, one entry per CDR3 protein. Seen here are 500,000 to 600,000 distinct CDR3 sequences, 44% observed once, and the top ten hold roughly 1.7%. Sequenced material: blood. The origin of the receptors is a girl aged 10 to 17 with multiple sclerosis.

V usage is TRBV20-1 and J usage is TRBJ2-3, with D uncertain. Germline-derived CDR1 and CDR2 are DFQATT and SNEGSKA (reference sequence). CDR3 length: 13 residues. V was cut by 5 bases and J by 2 bases, with 11 bases left in between. DNA for the CDR3: TGCAGTGCTCTAAGCGACCACACAGATACGCAGTATTTT. The encoded protein is CSALSDHTDTQYF.

CDR3 sequence (DNA): TGTGCCAGCAGCCAAGATGTAATCGGGGACGCGGCGGGAGCTAATGAGCAGTTCTTC. This codes for CASSQDVIGDAAGANEQFF. The chain carries TRBV3-1 and TRBJ2-1, with TRBD2 matching 7 bases. The CDR3 is 19 amino acids. Germline loops: CDR1 LGHDT, CDR2 YNNKEL (reference sequence). The V and J ends lost 0 bases and 7 bases, in that order; junction bases with no gene match: 18.

This clonotype was seen repeatedly, ten times or more. The chain employs TRBV6-1 and TRBJ1-2, with D perhaps TRBD1 (5 bases). Germline V CDR1 and CDR2: MNHNS, SASEGT. Trimming cost V 0 bases and J 2 bases, with 7 bases left between them. This CDR3 contains 14 residues. In DNA form, the CDR3 reads TGTGCCAGCAGTGAAGCGCCAGGGAACTATGGCTACACCTTC. This gives the protein CASSEAPGNYGYTF.